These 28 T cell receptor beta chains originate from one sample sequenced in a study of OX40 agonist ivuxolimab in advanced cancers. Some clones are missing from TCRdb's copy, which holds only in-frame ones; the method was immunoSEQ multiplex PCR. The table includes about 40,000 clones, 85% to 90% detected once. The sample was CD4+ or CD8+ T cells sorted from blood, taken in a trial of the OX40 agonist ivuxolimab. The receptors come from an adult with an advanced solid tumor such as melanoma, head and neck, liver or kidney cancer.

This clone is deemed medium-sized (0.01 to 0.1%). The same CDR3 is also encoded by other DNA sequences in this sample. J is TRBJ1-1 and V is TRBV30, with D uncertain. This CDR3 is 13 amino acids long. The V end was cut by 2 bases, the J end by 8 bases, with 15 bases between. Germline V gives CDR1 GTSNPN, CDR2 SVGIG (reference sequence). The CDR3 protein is CAWSRPPEAEAFF. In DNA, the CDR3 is TGTGCCTGGAGTCGGCCGCCCGAAGCCGAAGCTTTCTTT.

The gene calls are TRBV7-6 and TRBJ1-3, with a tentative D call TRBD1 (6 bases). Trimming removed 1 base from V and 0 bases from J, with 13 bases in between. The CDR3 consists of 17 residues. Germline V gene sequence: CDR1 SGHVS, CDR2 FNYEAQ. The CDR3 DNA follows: TGTGCCAGCAGCTTAGGGGACACAGGGATCTCTGGAAACACCATATATTTT. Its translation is CASSLGDTGISGNTIYF. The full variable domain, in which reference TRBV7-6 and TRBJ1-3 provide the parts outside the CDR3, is GAGVSQSPRYKVTKRGQDVALRCDPISGHVSLYWYRQALGQGPEFLTYFNYEAQQDKSGLPNDRFSAERPEGSISTLTIQRTEQRDSAMYRCASSLGDTGISGNTIYFGEGSWLTVV.

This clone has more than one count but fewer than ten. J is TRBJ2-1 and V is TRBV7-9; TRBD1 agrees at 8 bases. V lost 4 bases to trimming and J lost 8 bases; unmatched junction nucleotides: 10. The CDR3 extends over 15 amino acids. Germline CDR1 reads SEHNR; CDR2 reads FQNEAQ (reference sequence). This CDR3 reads CASSSGQAHWDEQFF. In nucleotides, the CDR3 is TGTGCCAGCAGCTCGGGACAGGCACATTGGGATGAGCAGTTCTTC.

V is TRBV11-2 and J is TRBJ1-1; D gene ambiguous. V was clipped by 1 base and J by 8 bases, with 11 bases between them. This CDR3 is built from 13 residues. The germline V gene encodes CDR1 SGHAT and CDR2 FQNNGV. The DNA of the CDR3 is TGTGCCAGCAGCTTAGCTTTGGGCAGGGAAGCTTTCTTT. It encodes CASSLALGREAFF.

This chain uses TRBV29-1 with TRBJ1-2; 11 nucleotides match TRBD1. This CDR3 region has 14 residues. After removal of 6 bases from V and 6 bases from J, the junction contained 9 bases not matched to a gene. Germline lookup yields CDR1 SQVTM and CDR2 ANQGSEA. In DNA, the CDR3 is TGCAGCGTGGTGGAAGGGACAGGGGGAAATGGCTACACCTTC. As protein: CSVVEGTGGNGYTF.

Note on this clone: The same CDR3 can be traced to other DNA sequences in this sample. The CDR3 DNA is TGTGCCAGCAGCTTACCGGGGCGAGCGGGGGGCGAGGAGACCCAGTACTTC. Amino acids: CASSLPGRAGGEETQYF. The chain uses TRBV11-1 and TRBJ2-5; 9 bases are a match to TRBD2. After removal of 2 bases from V and 5 bases from J, the junction contained 12 bases not matched to a gene. CDR3 length equals 17 residues. Germline loops: CDR1 SGHAT, CDR2 FQDESV (reference sequence).

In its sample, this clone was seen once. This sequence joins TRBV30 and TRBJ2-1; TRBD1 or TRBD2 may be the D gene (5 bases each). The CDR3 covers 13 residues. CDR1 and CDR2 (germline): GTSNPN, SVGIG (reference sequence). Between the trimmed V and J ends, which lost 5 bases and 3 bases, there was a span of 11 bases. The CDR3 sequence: CAWSPGLYNEQFF. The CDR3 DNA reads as TGTGCCTGGTCGCCGGGGCTCTACAATGAGCAGTTCTTC.

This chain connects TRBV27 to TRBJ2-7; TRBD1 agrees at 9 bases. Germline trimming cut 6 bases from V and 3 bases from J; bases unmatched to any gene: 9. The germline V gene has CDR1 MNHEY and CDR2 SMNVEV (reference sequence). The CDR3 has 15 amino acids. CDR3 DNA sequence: TGTGCCAGCAGGCGGACAGGGGACGTCAGCTACGAGCAGTACTTC. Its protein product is CASRRTGDVSYEQYF.

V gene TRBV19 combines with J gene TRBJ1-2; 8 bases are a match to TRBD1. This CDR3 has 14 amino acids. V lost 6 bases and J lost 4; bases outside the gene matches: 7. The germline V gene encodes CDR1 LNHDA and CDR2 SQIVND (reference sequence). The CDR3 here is CASSPGGAAYGYTF. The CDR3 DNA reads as TGTGCCAGTAGCCCAGGGGGCGCAGCCTATGGCTACACCTTC.

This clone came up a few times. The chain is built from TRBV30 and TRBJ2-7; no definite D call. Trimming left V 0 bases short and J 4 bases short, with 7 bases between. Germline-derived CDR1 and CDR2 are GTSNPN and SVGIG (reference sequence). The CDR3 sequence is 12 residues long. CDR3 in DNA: TGTGCCTGGAGTGTACGTTCGTACGAGCAGTACTTC. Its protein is CAWSVRSYEQYF.

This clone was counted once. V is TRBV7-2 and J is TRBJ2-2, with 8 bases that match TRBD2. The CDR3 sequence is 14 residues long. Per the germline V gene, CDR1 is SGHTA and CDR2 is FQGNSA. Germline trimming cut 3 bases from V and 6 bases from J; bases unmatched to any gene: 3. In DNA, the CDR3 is TGTGCCAGCAGCTTCACTAGCGGACCCGGGGAGCTGTTTTTT. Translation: CASSFTSGPGELFF.

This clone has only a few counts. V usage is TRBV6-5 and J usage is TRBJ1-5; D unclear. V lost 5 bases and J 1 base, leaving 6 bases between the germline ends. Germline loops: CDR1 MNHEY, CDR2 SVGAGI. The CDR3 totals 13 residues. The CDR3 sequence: CASSELSNQPQHF. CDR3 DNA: TGTGCCAGCAGTGAACTCAGCAATCAGCCCCAGCATTTT.

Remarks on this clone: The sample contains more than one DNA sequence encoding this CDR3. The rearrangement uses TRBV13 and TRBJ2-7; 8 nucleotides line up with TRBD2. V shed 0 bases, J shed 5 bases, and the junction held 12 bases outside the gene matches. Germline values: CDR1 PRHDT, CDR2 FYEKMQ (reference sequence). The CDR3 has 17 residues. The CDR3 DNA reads TGTGCCAGCAGCTTAGGTCGATCGGGAGGGCCTCGAGACGAGCAGTACTTC. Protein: CASSLGRSGGPRDEQYF.

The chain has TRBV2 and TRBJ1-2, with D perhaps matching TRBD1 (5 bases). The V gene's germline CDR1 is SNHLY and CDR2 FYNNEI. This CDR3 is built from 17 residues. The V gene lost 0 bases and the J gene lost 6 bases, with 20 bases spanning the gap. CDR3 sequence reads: CASSEAMGVAGPHGYTF. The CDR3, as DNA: TGTGCCAGCAGTGAAGCCATGGGGGTCGCAGGCCCTCATGGCTACACCTTC.

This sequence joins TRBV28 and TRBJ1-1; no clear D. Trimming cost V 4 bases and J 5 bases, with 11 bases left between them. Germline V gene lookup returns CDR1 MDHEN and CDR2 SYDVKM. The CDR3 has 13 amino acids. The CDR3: CASSSSAGTEAFF. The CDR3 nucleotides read TGTGCCAGCAGTTCATCGGCGGGGACTGAAGCTTTCTTT.

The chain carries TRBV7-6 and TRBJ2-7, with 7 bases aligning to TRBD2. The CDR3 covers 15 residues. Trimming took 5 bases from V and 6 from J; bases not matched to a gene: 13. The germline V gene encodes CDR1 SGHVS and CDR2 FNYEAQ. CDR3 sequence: CASSHGLGTNAEQYF. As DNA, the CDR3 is TGTGCCAGCAGCCACGGCCTCGGGACTAACGCCGAGCAGTACTTC.

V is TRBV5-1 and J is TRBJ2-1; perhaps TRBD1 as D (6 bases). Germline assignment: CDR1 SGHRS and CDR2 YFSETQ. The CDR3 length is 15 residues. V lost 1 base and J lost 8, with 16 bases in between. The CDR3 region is CASSLMAGDGHEQFF. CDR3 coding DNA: TGCGCCAGCAGCTTGATGGCAGGGGATGGGCATGAGCAGTTCTTC.

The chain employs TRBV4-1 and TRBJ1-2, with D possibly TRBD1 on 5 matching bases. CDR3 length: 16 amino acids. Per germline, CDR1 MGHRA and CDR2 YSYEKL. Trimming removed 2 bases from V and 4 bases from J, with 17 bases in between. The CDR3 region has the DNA TGCGCCAGCAGCCAACGTTTACAGACAGCAAGCTATGGCTACACCTTC. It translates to CASSQRLQTASYGYTF.

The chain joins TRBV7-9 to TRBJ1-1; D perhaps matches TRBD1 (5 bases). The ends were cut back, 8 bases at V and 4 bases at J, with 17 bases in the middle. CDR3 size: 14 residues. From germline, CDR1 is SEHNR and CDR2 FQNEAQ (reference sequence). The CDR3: CASGWGTGFTEAFF. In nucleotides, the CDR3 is TGTGCCAGCGGTTGGGGGACGGGATTCACTGAAGCTTTCTTT.

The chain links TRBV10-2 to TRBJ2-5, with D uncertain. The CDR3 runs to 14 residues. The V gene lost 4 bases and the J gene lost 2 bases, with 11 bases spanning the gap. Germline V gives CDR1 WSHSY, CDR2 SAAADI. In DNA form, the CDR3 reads TGCGCCAGCAGTGGACGGATAATACAAGAGACCCAGTACTTC. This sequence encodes CASSGRIIQETQYF.

CDR3 sequence (DNA): TGTGCCAGCAGTTCTTCAGGGGCCAACGTCCTGACTTTC. Encoded protein: CASSSSGANVLTF. The chain uses TRBV27 and TRBJ2-6; D is uncertain. The CDR3 runs 13 residues. V was trimmed by 4 bases and J by 4 bases, leaving 5 bases between them. CDR1 is MNHEY, CDR2 SMNVEV, per germline (reference sequence).

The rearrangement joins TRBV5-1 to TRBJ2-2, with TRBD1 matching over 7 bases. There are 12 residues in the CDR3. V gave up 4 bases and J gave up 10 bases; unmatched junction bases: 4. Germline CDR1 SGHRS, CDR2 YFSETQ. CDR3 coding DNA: TGCGCCAGCAGCCGACAGGGCGTGGAGCTGTTTTTT. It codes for CASSRQGVELFF.

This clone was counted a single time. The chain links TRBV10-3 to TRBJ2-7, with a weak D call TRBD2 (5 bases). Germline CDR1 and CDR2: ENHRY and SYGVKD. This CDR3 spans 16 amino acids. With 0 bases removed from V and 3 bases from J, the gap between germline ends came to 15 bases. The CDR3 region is CAISESEVSTFYEQYF. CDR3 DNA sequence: TGTGCCATCAGTGAGTCGGAGGTCAGCACATTCTACGAGCAGTACTTC.

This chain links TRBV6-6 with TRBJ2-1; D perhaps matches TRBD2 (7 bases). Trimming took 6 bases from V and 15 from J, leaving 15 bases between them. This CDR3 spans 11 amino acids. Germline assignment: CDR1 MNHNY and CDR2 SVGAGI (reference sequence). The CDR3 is CASRAGQGLFF. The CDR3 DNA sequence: TGTGCCAGCAGAGCGGGACAAGGTCTGTTCTTC.

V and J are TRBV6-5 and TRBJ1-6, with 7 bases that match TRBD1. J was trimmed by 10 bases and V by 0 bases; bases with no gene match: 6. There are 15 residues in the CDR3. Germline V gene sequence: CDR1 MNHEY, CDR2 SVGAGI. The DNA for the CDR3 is TGTGCCAGCAGTTACTCGCGCAGGGGGGCATCACCCCTCCACTTT. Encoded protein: CASSYSRRGASPLHF.

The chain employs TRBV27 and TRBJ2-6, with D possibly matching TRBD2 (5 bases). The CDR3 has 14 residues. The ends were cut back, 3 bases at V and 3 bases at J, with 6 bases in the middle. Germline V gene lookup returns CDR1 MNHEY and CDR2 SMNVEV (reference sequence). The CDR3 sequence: CASSFGDGANVLTF. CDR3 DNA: TGTGCCAGCAGTTTCGGGGATGGGGCCAACGTCCTGACTTTC.

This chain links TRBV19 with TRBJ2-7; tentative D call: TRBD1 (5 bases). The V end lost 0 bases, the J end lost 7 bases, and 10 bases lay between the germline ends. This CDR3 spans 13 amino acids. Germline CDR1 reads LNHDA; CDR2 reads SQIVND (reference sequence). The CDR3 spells CASSIEGPGEQYF. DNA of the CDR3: TGTGCCAGTAGTATAGAGGGGCCCGGGGAGCAGTACTTC.

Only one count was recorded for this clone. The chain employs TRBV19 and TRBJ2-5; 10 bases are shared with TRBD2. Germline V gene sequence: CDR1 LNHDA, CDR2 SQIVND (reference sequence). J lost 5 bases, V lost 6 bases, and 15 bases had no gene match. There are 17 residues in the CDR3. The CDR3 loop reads CASSLGASGGPRETQYF. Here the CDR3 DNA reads TGTGCCAGTAGCCTTGGCGCTAGCGGGGGCCCTAGGGAGACCCAGTACTTC.